This entry lists 21 T cell receptor beta chains sequenced from one sample in a study of PD-L1 blockade in urothelial cancer. Measured with immunoSEQ multiplex PCR; TCRdb has only the in-frame clones, and not every one. The sample lists roughly 40,000 clones; approximately 90% were seen once. Time point: pretreatment peripheral blood. Source: PBMCs, taken around atezolizumab (anti-PD-L1) treatment. Every receptor here comes from an older woman with urothelial cancer.

The rearrangement links TRBV28 to TRBJ2-7; 7 nucleotides agree with TRBD2. The CDR3 is 15 amino acids. V lost 5 bases and J lost 1; bases outside the gene matches: 8. Germline CDR1 and CDR2: MDHEN and SYDVKM. The CDR3 loop is CASSGGGILSYEQYF. CDR3 in DNA: TGTGCCAGCAGTGGGGGGGGGATCCTTTCCTACGAGCAGTACTTC. The full variable domain, completed using reference TRBV28 and TRBJ2-7, is DVKVTQSSRYLVKRTGEKVFLECVQDMDHENMFWYRQDPGLGLRLIYFSYDVKMKEKGDIPEGYSVSREKKERFSLILESASTNQTSMYLCASSGGGILSYEQYFGPGTRLTVT.

The V gene is TRBV11-2, the J gene TRBJ1-2; 9 nucleotides line up with TRBD1. V gave up 5 bases and J gave up 4 bases; unmatched junction bases: 5. Germline lookup yields CDR1 SGHAT and CDR2 FQNNGV. This CDR3 is 14 amino acids long. CDR3 nucleotides: TGTGCCAGCAGCCCTGGACAGGGGCCCTATGGCTACACCTTC. Its translation is CASSPGQGPYGYTF.

This chain uses TRBV11-1 with TRBJ2-7, with D possibly TRBD1 on 5 matching bases. The CDR3 consists of 12 residues. Germline V gene lookup returns CDR1 SGHAT and CDR2 FQDESV (reference sequence). Trimming took 5 bases from V and 6 from J, leaving 11 bases between them. The CDR3 DNA reads as TGTGCCAGCAGCCCGTGGGGCCTCGAGCAGTACTTC. This encodes CASSPWGLEQYF.

This chain links TRBV6-5 with TRBJ2-3, with D unclear. V shed 0 bases and J shed 3 bases, with 10 bases lying between them. Germline V gene sequence: CDR1 MNHEY, CDR2 SVGAGI. The CDR3 has 15 residues. CDR3 sequence: CASSYSMYGTDTQYF. CDR3 bases: TGTGCCAGCAGTTACTCGATGTACGGGACAGATACGCAGTATTTT.

In this sample, this clone turned up once. This chain links TRBV19 with TRBJ2-2; D perhaps matches TRBD1 (6 bases). CDR1 is LNHDA, CDR2 SQIVND, per germline (reference sequence). This CDR3 is 17 amino acids long. Trimming removed 5 bases from V and 0 bases from J, with 16 bases in between. CDR3: CASSSPWWTANTGELFF. The CDR3, as DNA: TGTGCCAGTAGTTCCCCTTGGTGGACAGCGAACACCGGGGAGCTGTTTTTT.

J is TRBJ2-1 and V is TRBV9; weak D call: TRBD1 (6 bases). This CDR3 has 14 residues. The germline V gene has CDR1 SGDLS and CDR2 YYNGEE. V dropped 3 bases and J dropped 8 bases, with 15 bases sitting between them. The CDR3 protein is CASSAHIQGDEQFF. The CDR3, as DNA: TGTGCCAGCAGCGCCCATATACAGGGTGATGAGCAGTTCTTC.

The chain is built from TRBV5-1 and TRBJ1-2; 10 positions agree with TRBD1. V shed 4 bases, J shed 10 bases, and the junction held 4 bases outside the gene matches. Germline V gene data show CDR1 as SGHRS and CDR2 as YFSETQ. This CDR3 has 12 residues. The CDR3 DNA sequence: TGCGCCAGCAGCCAAGACAGGGGGCTCTACACCTTC. Residues: CASSQDRGLYTF.

The chain carries TRBV13 and TRBJ2-3; tentatively, D is TRBD1 (5 bases). Trimming pared 5 bases from V and 2 bases from J, leaving 14 bases between. Germline V lookup: CDR1 PRHDT, CDR2 FYEKMQ (reference sequence). The CDR3 totals 15 residues. The CDR3 spells CASSKTTGFTDTQYF. The CDR3 region has the DNA TGTGCCAGCAGCAAAACCACAGGTTTCACAGATACGCAGTATTTT.

This sequence joins TRBV4-2 and TRBJ2-2, with D maybe TRBD2 (6 bases). Trimming shortened V by 0 bases and J by 5 bases, and 7 bases separated the two germline ends. CDR3 size: 14 residues. Germline CDR1 reads LGHNA; CDR2 reads YNFKEQ. The CDR3 is CASSQEGRTGELFF. Written as DNA, the CDR3 is TGTGCCAGCAGCCAAGAGGGGAGGACCGGGGAGCTGTTTTTT.

The chain employs TRBV27 and TRBJ2-3; 13 positions match TRBD2. Germline-derived CDR1 and CDR2 are MNHEY and SMNVEV (reference sequence). The CDR3 is 21 residues long. V lost 5 bases to trimming and J lost 3 bases; unmatched junction nucleotides: 20. The CDR3 reads CASSARGTGWTSGRVTDTQYF. The DNA of the CDR3 is TGTGCCAGCAGTGCCCGGGGGACAGGATGGACTAGCGGGAGAGTGACAGATACGCAGTATTTT.

The chain combines TRBV5-1 with TRBJ1-2; 7 bases are shared with TRBD1. The germline gives CDR1 SGHRS, CDR2 YFSETQ. V gave up 1 base and J gave up 7 bases; unmatched junction bases: 4. The CDR3 totals 13 residues. In DNA, the CDR3 is TGCGCCAGCAGCTTGACAGGGGCGAGTGGCTACACCTTC. Protein: CASSLTGASGYTF.

The CDR3 here is CASSAQTSYNEQFF. The CDR3 DNA sequence: TGTGCCAGCAGCGCCCAGACTAGCTACAATGAGCAGTTCTTC. This chain uses TRBV9 with TRBJ2-1, with D perhaps matching TRBD2 (6 bases). V was cut by 3 bases and J by 3 bases, with 10 bases left in between. The germline V gene has CDR1 SGDLS and CDR2 YYNGEE. CDR3 size: 14 residues. The full variable domain, rest sourced from reference TRBV9 and TRBJ2-1, is DSGVTQTPKHLITATGQRVTLRCSPRSGDLSVYWYQQSLDQGLQFLIQYYNGEERAKGNILERFSAQQFPDLHSELNLSSLELGDSALYFCASSAQTSYNEQFFGPGTRLTVL.

The CDR3 DNA sequence: TGTGCCAGCAGTTCACGACCGGGGAAGGAAATCCCTGAAGCTTTCTTT. This sequence encodes CASSSRPGKEIPEAFF. The chain recombines TRBV28 with TRBJ1-1; D unclear. The CDR3 length is 16 residues. Trimming removed 4 bases at V and 6 bases at J, with 21 bases between. Germline V lookup: CDR1 MDHEN, CDR2 SYDVKM.

CDR3 in amino acids: CASSVGPGGGTTEAFF. CDR3 DNA: TGTGCCAGCAGCGTAGGGCCCGGGGGAGGGACCACTGAAGCTTTCTTT. This rearrangement joins TRBV9 to TRBJ1-1, with D possibly matching TRBD1 (5 bases). The V gene lost 0 bases and the J gene lost 4 bases, with 16 bases spanning the gap. This CDR3 region has 16 residues. Germline assignment: CDR1 SGDLS and CDR2 YYNGEE.

CDR3 protein: CATGRGTEAFF. DNA for the CDR3: TGTGCCACCGGACGGGGCACTGAAGCTTTCTTT. The chain carries TRBV13 and TRBJ1-1; D ambiguous. From germline, CDR1 is PRHDT and CDR2 FYEKMQ (reference sequence). This CDR3 comprises 11 residues. Trimming shortened V by 10 bases and J by 4 bases, and 10 bases separated the two germline ends.

The gene calls are TRBV11-2 and TRBJ2-7, with 10 bases identical to TRBD2. The CDR3 loop spans 15 amino acids. V lost 6 bases and J lost 1; bases outside the gene matches: 6. The V gene's germline CDR1 is SGHAT and CDR2 FQNNGV. The CDR3 reads CASRPSGSSSYEQYF. As DNA, the CDR3 is TGTGCCAGCAGACCTAGCGGGAGTTCATCCTACGAGCAGTACTTC.

The gene calls are TRBV6-5 and TRBJ2-1, with 9 positions matching TRBD2. V lost 6 bases, J lost 9 bases, and 12 bases stayed unmatched. The CDR3 is 15 amino acids. Germline lookup yields CDR1 MNHEY and CDR2 SVGAGI. Here the CDR3 reads CASSTFRREGGEQFF. Written as DNA, the CDR3 is TGTGCCAGCAGCACGTTTCGGCGGGAGGGAGGTGAGCAGTTCTTC.

This chain uses TRBV19 with TRBJ1-2; D gene uncertain. This CDR3 is 13 amino acids long. V was shortened by 1 base and J by 6 bases, with 9 bases between the two germline ends. Germline V gene sequence: CDR1 LNHDA, CDR2 SQIVND (reference sequence). The CDR3 nucleotides are TGTGCCAGTAGTATAGCCAGGAGGGATGGCTACACCTTC. Protein: CASSIARRDGYTF.

The J gene is TRBJ2-5, the V gene TRBV6-1; D is perhaps TRBD1 (6 bases). V dropped 3 bases and J dropped 6 bases, with 14 bases sitting between them. This CDR3 region has 14 residues. Germline values: CDR1 MNHNS, CDR2 SASEGT. The CDR3 sequence: CASSEKSRGKTQYF. The CDR3 nucleotides are TGTGCCAGCAGTGAGAAGTCCAGGGGAAAGACCCAGTACTTC.

V and J are TRBV7-4 and TRBJ1-2; 10 nucleotides match TRBD1. CDR3 size: 17 residues. Germline V gives CDR1 SGHVT, CDR2 SQSDAQ. V lost 2 bases and J lost 4; bases outside the gene matches: 10. The CDR3 bases are TGTGCCAGCAGCTTAAGGACAGGGGGTTATTGGCCCTATGGCTACACCTTC. Its protein is CASSLRTGGYWPYGYTF.

J is TRBJ1-3 and V is TRBV7-9; maybe TRBD1 (6 bases). V lost 8 bases to trimming and J lost 0 bases, with 14 bases between them. Germline CDR1 is SEHNR and CDR2 is FQNEAQ (reference sequence). The CDR3 has 15 residues. For the CDR3, the DNA is TGTGCCAGCCAGGGAGGGGGATTCTCTGGAAACACCATATATTTT. This encodes CASQGGGFSGNTIYF.